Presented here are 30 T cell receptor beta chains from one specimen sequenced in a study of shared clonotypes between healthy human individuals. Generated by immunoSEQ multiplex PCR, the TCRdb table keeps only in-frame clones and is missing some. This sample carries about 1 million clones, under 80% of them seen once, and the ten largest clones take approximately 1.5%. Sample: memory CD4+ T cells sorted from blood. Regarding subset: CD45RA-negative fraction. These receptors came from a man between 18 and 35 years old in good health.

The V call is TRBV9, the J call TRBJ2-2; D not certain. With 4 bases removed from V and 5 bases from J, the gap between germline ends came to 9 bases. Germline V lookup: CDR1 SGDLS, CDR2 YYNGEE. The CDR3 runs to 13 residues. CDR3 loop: CASSPRVTGELFF. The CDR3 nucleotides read TGTGCCAGCAGCCCACGGGTTACCGGGGAGCTGTTTTTT. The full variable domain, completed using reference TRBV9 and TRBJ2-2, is DSGVTQTPKHLITATGQRVTLRCSPRSGDLSVYWYQQSLDQGLQFLIQYYNGEERAKGNILERFSAQQFPDLHSELNLSSLELGDSALYFCASSPRVTGELFFGEGSRLTVL.

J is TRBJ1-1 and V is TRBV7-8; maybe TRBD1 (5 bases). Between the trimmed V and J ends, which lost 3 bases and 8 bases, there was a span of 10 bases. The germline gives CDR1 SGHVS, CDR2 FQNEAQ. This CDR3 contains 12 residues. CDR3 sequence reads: CASSFDRVEAFF. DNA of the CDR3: TGTGCCAGCAGCTTCGACAGAGTCGAAGCTTTCTTT.

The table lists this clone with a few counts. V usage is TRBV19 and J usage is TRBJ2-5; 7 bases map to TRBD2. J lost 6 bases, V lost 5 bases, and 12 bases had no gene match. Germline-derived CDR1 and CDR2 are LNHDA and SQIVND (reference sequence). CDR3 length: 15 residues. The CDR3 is CASSFPGVAGQTQYF. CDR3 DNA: TGTGCCAGTAGTTTTCCCGGGGTAGCGGGTCAGACCCAGTACTTC.

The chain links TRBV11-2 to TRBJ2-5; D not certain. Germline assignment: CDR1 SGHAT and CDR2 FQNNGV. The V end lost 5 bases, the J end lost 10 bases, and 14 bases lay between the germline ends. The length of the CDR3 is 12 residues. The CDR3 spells CASSPGGRDQYF. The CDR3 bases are TGTGCCAGCAGCCCCGGCGGAAGGGACCAGTACTTC. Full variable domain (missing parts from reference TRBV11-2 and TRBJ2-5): EAGVAQSPRYKIIEKRQSVAFWCNPISGHATLYWYQQILGQGPKLLIQFQNNGVVDDSQLPKDRFSAERLKGVDSTLKIQPAKLEDSAVYLCASSPGGRDQYFGPGTRLLVL.

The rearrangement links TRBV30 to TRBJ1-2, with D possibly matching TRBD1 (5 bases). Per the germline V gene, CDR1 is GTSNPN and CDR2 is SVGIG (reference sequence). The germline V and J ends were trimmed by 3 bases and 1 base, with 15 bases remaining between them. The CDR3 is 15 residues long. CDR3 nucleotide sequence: TGTGCCTGGAGCGATCCGGGACGGGTTAACTATGGCTACACCTTC. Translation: CAWSDPGRVNYGYTF.

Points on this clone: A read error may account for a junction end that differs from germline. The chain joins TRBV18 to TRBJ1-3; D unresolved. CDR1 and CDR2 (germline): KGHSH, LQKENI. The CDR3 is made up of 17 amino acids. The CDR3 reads CASSPSTSSASGNAIYF. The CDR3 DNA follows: TGTGCCAGCTCACCAAGTACCTCCTCAGCCTCTGGAAACGCCATATATTTT.

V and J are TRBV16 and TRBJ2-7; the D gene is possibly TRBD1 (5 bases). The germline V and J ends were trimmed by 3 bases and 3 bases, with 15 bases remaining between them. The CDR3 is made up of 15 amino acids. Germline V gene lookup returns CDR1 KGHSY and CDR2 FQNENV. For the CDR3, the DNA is TGTGCCAGCAGCCACCTGGACAAGACCTTCTACGAGCAGTACTTC. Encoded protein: CASSHLDKTFYEQYF.

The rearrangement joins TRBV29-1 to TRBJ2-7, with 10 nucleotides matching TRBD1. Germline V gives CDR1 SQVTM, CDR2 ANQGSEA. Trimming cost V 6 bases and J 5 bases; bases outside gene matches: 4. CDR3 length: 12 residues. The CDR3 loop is CSVEDRGNEQYF. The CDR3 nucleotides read TGCAGCGTAGAGGACAGGGGGAACGAGCAGTACTTC.

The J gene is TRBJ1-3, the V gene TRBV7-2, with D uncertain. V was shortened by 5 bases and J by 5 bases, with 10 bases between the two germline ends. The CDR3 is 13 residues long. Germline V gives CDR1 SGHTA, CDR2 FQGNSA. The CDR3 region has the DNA TGTGCCAGCAGCCCCTCGGTTAGAAACACCATATATTTT. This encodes CASSPSVRNTIYF.

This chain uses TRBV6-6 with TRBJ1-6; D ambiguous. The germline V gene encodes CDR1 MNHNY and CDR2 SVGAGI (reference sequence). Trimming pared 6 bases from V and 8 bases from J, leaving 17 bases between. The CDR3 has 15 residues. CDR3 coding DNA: TGTGCCAGCAGCTCACGACGAATTGAGGATTCACCCCTCCACTTT. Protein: CASSSRRIEDSPLHF.

The CDR3 spells CASSLGPRREAFF. The CDR3 DNA reads TGTGCCAGCAGCTTAGGTCCCCGGCGTGAAGCTTTCTTT. The V call is TRBV7-2, the J call TRBJ1-1; D call uncertain. V lost 1 base and J lost 7, with 10 bases in between. This CDR3 has 13 residues. Germline V gives CDR1 SGHTA, CDR2 FQGNSA. The whole variable domain, remainder taken from reference TRBV7-2 and TRBJ1-1, is GAGVSQSPSNKVTEKGKDVELRCDPISGHTALYWYRQSLGQGLEFLIYFQGNSAPDKSGLPSDRFSAERTGGSVSTLTIQRTQQEDSAVYLCASSLGPRREAFFGQGTRLTVV.

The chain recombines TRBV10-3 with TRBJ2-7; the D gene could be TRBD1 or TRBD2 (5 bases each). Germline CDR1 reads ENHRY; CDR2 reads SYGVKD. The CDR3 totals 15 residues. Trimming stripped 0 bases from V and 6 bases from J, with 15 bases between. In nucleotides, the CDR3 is TGTGCCATCAGTGAGTCCGTGGGACCCGACGGCGAGCAGTACTTC. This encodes CAISESVGPDGEQYF.

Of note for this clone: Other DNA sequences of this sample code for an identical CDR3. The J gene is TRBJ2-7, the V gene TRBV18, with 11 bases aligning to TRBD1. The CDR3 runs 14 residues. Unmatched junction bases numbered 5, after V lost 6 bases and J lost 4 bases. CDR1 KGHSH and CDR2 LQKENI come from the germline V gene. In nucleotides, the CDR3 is TGTGCCAGCTCGCCAGGACAGGGGGCTTACGAGCAGTACTTC. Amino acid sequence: CASSPGQGAYEQYF.

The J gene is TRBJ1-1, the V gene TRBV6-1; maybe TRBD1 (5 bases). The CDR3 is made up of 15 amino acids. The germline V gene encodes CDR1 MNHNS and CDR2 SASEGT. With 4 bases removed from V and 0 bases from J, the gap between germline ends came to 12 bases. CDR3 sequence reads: CASSAGTGMNTEAFF. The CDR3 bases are TGTGCCAGCAGTGCCGGGACCGGGATGAACACTGAAGCTTTCTTT.

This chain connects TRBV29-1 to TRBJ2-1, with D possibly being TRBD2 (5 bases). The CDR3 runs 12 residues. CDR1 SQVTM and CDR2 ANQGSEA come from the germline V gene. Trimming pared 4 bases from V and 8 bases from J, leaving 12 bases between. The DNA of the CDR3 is TGCAGCGTTGTCGGCGGGTTCCATGAGCAGTTCTTC. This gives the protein CSVVGGFHEQFF.

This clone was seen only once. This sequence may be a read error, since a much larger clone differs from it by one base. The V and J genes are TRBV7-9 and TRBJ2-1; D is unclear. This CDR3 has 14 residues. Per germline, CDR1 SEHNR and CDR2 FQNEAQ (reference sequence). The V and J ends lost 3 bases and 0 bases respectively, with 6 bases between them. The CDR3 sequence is CASSLSISYNEQFF. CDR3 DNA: TGTGCCAGCAGCTTGTCTATCTCCTACAATGAGCAGTTCTTC.

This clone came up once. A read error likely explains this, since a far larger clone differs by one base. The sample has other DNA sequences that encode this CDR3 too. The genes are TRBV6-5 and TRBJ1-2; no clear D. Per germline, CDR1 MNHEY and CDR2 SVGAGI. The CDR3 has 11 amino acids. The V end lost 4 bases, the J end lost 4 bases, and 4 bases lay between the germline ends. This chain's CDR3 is CASSSGYGYTF. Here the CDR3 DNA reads TGTGCCAGCAGTTCAGGCTATGGCTACACCTTC.

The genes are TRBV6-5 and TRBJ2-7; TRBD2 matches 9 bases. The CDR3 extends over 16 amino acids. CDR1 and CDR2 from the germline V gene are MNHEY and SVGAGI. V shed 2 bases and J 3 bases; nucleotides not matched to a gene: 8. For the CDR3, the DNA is TGTGCCAGCAGTTACGGAGCGGGAGGAAGTGGCTACGAGCAGTACTTC. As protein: CASSYGAGGSGYEQYF.

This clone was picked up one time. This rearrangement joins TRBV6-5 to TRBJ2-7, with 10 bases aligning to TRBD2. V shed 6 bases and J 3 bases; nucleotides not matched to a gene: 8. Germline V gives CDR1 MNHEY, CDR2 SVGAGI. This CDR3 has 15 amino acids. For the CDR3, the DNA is TGTGCCAGCAGCTCTCAGCGGGGGGGGATCTACGAGCAGTACTTC. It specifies CASSSQRGGIYEQYF.

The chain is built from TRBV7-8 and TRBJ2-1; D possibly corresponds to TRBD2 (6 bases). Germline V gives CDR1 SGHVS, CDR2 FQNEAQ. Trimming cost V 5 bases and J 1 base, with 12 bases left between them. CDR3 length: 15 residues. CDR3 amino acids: CASSRLVSSYNEQFF. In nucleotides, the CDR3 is TGTGCCAGCAGCCGACTAGTTTCTTCCTACAATGAGCAGTTCTTC.

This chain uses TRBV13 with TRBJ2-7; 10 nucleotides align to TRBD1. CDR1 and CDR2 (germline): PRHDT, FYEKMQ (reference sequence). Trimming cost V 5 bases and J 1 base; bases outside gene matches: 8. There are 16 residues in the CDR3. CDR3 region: CASSLPGTGVSYEQYF. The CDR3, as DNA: TGTGCCAGCAGCCTACCCGGGACAGGGGTTTCCTACGAGCAGTACTTC.

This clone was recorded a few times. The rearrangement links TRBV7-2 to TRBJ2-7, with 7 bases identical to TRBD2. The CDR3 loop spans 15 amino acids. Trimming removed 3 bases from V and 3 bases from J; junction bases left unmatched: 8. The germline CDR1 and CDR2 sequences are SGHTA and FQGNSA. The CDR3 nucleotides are TGTGCCAGCAGCTTTAGAGTGACTAGCTACTACGAGCAGTACTTC. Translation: CASSFRVTSYYEQYF.

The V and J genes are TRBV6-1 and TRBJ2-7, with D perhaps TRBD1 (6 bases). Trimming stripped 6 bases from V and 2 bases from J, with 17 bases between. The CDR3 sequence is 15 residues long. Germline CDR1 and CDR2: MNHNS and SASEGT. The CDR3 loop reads CASRTYGRDTYEQYF. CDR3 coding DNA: TGTGCCAGCAGGACTTACGGTCGGGACACCTACGAGCAGTACTTC.

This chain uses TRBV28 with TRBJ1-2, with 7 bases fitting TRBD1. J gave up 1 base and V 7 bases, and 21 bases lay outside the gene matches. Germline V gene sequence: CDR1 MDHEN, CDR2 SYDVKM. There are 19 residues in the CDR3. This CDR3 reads CASTIPGGGGNNFNYGYTF. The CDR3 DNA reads TGTGCCAGCACCATTCCCGGAGGGGGCGGAAATAATTTTAACTATGGCTACACCTTC.

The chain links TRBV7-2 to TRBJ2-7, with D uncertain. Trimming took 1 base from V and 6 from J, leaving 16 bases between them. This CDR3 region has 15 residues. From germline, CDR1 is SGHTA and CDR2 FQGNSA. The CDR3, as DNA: TGTGCCAGCAGCTTAGATTGGGGATCTTCGGGCGAGCAGTACTTC. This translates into CASSLDWGSSGEQYF.

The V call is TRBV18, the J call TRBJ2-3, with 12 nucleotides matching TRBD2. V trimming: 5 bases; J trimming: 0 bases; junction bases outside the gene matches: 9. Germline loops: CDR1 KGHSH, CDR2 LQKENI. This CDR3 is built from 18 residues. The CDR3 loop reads CASSMTSGGSFSTDTQYF. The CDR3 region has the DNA TGTGCCAGCTCAATGACTAGCGGGGGATCGTTTAGCACAGATACGCAGTATTTT.

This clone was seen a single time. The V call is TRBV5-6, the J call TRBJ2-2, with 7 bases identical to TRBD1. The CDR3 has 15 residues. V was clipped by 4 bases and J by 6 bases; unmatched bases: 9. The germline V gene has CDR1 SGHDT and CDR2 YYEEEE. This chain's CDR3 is CASSGLRGPSGELFF. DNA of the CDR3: TGTGCCAGCAGCGGGTTGAGGGGGCCCTCCGGGGAGCTGTTTTTT.

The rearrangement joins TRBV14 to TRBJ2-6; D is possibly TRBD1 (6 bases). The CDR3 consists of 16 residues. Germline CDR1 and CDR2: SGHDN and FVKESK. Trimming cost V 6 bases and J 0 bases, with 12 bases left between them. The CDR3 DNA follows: TGTGCCAGCAGACAGGGCCAATTCTCTGGGGCCAACGTCCTGACTTTC. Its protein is CASRQGQFSGANVLTF. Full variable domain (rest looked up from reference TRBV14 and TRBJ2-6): EAGVTQFPSHSVIEKGQTVTLRCDPISGHDNLYWYRRVMGKEIKFLLHFVKESKQDESGMPNNRFLAERTGGTYSTLKVQPAELEDSGVYFCASRQGQFSGANVLTFGAGSRLTVL.

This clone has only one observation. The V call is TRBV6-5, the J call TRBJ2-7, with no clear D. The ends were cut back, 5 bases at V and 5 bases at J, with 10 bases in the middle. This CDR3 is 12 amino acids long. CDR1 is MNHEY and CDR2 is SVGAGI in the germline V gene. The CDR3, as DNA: TGTGCCAGCAGTCGGGCAGATCACGAGCAGTACTTC. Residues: CASSRADHEQYF.

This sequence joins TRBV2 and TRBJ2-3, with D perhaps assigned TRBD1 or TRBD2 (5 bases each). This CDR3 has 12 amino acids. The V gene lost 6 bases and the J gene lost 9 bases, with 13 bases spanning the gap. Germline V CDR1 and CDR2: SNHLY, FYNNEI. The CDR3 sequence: CASRNRDQTQYF. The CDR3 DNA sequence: TGTGCCAGCAGGAACCGGGACCAGACGCAGTATTTT.